The clone carrying this TCR beta chain occurred a few times. What it recognizes is unknown. An end of the junction does not agree with germline; a read error may underlie this. Sequenced with the Oncomine TCR Beta short-read assay was DNA taken from cultured CD4+ T cells. From the PCR reads, TCRdb called clonotypes with MiXCR, one entry per CDR3 protein. This repertoire shows some 21,000 distinct CDR3 sequences, 35% to 40% found once; its top ten account for about 5%. These data originate in a study of vaccination and CD4 T cells after COVID-19. In the study overall: Investigators stimulated cells with overlapping spike peptides drawn from SARS-CoV-2, HCoV-NL63, HCoV-OC43 and HCoV-229E.

This sample's treatment: approximately nine-day PBMC culture with coronavirus spike peptide pools or control peptides (ViraFEST assay). CDR1 and CDR2 from the germline V gene are MNHEY and SVGEGT. This CDR3 has 13 amino acids. Study-level findings and limits: Post-vaccination reactive clonotypes (median around 40) did not differ significantly from post-infection (approximately 22).

Sequencing used CD4+ T cells from blood, cultured in vitro, obtained before SARS-CoV-2 vaccination. The origin of this receptor is a human donor who had recovered from COVID-19. This rearrangement joins TRBV6-2 or TRBV6-3 to TRBJ2-1; D ambiguous. In DNA form, the CDR3 reads TGTGCCAGCAGTCAGGACCAATACAATGCGCAGTTCTTC. This encodes CASSQDQYNAQFF.